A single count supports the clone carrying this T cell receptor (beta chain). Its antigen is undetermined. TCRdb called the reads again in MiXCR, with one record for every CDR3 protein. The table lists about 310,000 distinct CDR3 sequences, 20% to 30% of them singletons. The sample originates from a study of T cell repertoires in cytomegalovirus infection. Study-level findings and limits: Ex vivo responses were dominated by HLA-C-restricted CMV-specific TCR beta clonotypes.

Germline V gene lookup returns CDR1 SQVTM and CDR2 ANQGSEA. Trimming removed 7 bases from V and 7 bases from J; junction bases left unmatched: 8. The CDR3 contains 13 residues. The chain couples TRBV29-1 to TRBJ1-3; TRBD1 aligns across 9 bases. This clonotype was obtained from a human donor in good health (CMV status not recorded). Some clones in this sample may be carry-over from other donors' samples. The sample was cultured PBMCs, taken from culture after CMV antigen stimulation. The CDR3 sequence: CSASDRGINTIYF. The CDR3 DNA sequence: TGCAGCGCTTCGGACAGGGGAATCAACACCATATATTTT. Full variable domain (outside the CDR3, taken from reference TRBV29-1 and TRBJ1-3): SAVISQKPSRDICQRGTSLTIQCQVDSQVTMMFWYRQQPGQSLTLIATANQGSEATYESGFVIDKFPISRPNLTFSTLTVSNMSPEDSSIYLCSASDRGINTIYFGEGSWLTVV.